These 27 T cell receptor beta chains originate from one sample sequenced in a study of blood T cell repertoires in COVID-19. TCRdb keeps only in-frame clones here, not all; method: immunoSEQ multiplex PCR. The table lists about 270,000 clones, 80% to 90% of them singletons. Sequenced material: PBMCs or T cells enriched from blood (not recorded which). These receptors originate from a woman aged 30 to 39 with acute COVID-19.

V gene TRBV5-1 combines with J gene TRBJ2-1; D might be TRBD2 (6 bases). CDR3 length: 15 residues. V was cut by 2 bases and J by 7 bases, with 16 bases left in between. CDR1 is SGHRS and CDR2 is YFSETQ in the germline V gene. The CDR3 is CASSFGGNPENEQFF. Here the CDR3 DNA reads TGCGCCAGCAGCTTCGGCGGGAATCCAGAAAATGAGCAGTTCTTC.

With regard to this clone: This same CDR3 is encoded by further DNA sequences in the sample. The chain carries TRBV3-1 (or the pseudogene TRBV3-2) and TRBJ2-3, with 8 bases matching TRBD2. Unmatched junction bases numbered 9, after V lost 1 base and J lost 9 bases. The CDR3 is 15 amino acids. The germline CDR1 and CDR2 sequences are LGHDT and YNNKEL (reference sequence). DNA for the CDR3: TGTGCCAGCAGCCAAGTTGTAGGACAGCGGGAGACGCAGTATTTT. It yields the protein CASSQVVGQRETQYF.

V and J are TRBV12-3 or TRBV12-4 and TRBJ1-2, with a weak D call TRBD1 (6 bases). V lost 7 bases to trimming and J lost 8 bases, with 14 bases between them. The CDR3 is 12 amino acids. The CDR3 region is CASNQGSGGYTF. CDR3 in DNA: TGTGCCAGCAACCAGGGGTCTGGGGGCTACACCTTC.

The rearrangement links TRBV19 to TRBJ2-4; D is ambiguous. CDR1 and CDR2 (germline): LNHDA, SQIVND (reference sequence). V lost 1 base, J lost 1 base, and 11 bases lay in between. The CDR3 is 16 amino acids. The CDR3 sequence: CASSIVSGAAKNIQYF. The CDR3 nucleotides are TGTGCCAGTAGTATAGTTTCGGGTGCGGCCAAAAACATTCAGTACTTC.

The V call is TRBV28, the J call TRBJ1-5; 8 bases agree with TRBD1. The CDR3 is 15 amino acids. From germline, CDR1 is MDHEN and CDR2 SYDVKM. V trimming: 3 bases; J trimming: 4 bases; junction bases outside the gene matches: 5. The CDR3, as DNA: TGTGCCAGCAGTTTCCCTCGGACAGGGAATCAGCCCCAGCATTTT. This codes for CASSFPRTGNQPQHF.

The gene calls are TRBV5-1 and TRBJ1-4; a possible D gene is TRBD1 (6 bases). This CDR3 comprises 17 residues. Germline V gene lookup returns CDR1 SGHRS and CDR2 YFSETQ. The ends were cut back, 2 bases at V and 0 bases at J, with 14 bases in the middle. The CDR3: CASSFDRNHATNEKLFF. The CDR3 DNA is TGCGCCAGCAGCTTCGACAGGAACCATGCAACTAATGAAAAACTGTTTTTT.

This sequence joins TRBV6-2 or TRBV6-3 and TRBJ2-3, with TRBD2 as a possible D gene (6 bases). Germline V gene data show CDR1 as MNHEY and CDR2 as SVGEGT. V shed 5 bases and J shed 4 bases, with 16 bases lying between them. This CDR3 is 15 amino acids long. The CDR3 sequence: CASSLSGPGSDTQYF. CDR3 nucleotide sequence: TGTGCCAGCAGTCTTAGCGGCCCCGGGTCAGATACGCAGTATTTT.

The J gene is TRBJ2-1, the V gene TRBV11-1, with 7 bases that match TRBD2. The germline V gene encodes CDR1 SGHAT and CDR2 FQDESV (reference sequence). The CDR3 loop spans 14 amino acids. V gave up 6 bases and J gave up 3 bases; unmatched junction bases: 5. CDR3 region: CASRIAGLYNEQFF. DNA of the CDR3: TGTGCCAGCAGGATAGCGGGTCTCTACAATGAGCAGTTCTTC.

The chain uses TRBV7-2 and TRBJ2-7; possible D gene TRBD1, 5 bases. This CDR3 spans 15 amino acids. V was shortened by 1 base and J by 2 bases, with 12 bases between the two germline ends. CDR1 SGHTA and CDR2 FQGNSA come from the germline V gene. CDR3 amino acids: CASSLGAGAPYEQYF. CDR3 bases: TGTGCCAGCAGCTTAGGGGCTGGGGCCCCCTACGAGCAGTACTTC. The entire variable domain, with the rest obtained from reference TRBV7-2 and TRBJ2-7, is as follows: GAGVSQSPSNKVTEKGKDVELRCDPISGHTALYWYRQSLGQGLEFLIYFQGNSAPDKSGLPSDRFSAERTGGSVSTLTIQRTQQEDSAVYLCASSLGAGAPYEQYFGPGTRLTVT.

The gene calls are TRBV12-3 or TRBV12-4 and TRBJ2-7; unclear D gene. V lost 7 bases, J lost 6 bases, and 16 bases lay in between. The CDR3 has 13 amino acids. The CDR3 DNA reads TGTGCCAGCACACTCCTTCCGAGAGGCGAGCAGTACTTC. Its protein product is CASTLLPRGEQYF.

This chain uses TRBV19 with TRBJ1-4, with TRBD1 matching over 7 bases. V lost 6 bases and J lost 5; bases outside the gene matches: 3. Per germline, CDR1 LNHDA and CDR2 SQIVND (reference sequence). The CDR3 is 13 residues long. CDR3 sequence reads: CASRGTVNEKLFF. The CDR3 DNA follows: TGTGCCAGTAGGGGGACAGTGAATGAAAAACTGTTTTTT. Looking up the rest from reference TRBV19 and TRBJ1-4 gives the full variable domain: DGGITQSPKYLFRKEGQNVTLSCEQNLNHDAMYWYRQDPGQGLRLIYYSQIVNDFQKGDIAEGYSVSREKKESFPLTVTSAQKNPTAFYLCASRGTVNEKLFFGSGTQLSVL.

This chain uses TRBV6-1 with TRBJ2-5; TRBD2 agrees at 9 bases. V lost 1 base, J lost 5 bases, and 5 bases stayed unmatched. This CDR3 comprises 15 residues. Germline CDR1 MNHNS, CDR2 SASEGT. The CDR3 here is CASSEEAGGPETQYF. The CDR3 DNA reads as TGTGCCAGCAGTGAAGAGGCGGGAGGGCCGGAGACCCAGTACTTC.

The V gene is TRBV5-4, the J gene TRBJ1-1; D ambiguous. The CDR3 sequence is 13 residues long. Germline V gene data show CDR1 as SGHNT and CDR2 as YYREEE (reference sequence). The V end was cut by 4 bases, the J end by 0 bases, with 7 bases between. The CDR3 loop reads CASSQDMNTEAFF. The CDR3 nucleotides are TGTGCCAGCAGCCAAGACATGAACACTGAAGCTTTCTTT.

The rearrangement joins TRBV30 to TRBJ1-3; 7 bases match TRBD1. The CDR3 extends over 16 amino acids. Germline trimming cut 1 base from V and 0 bases from J; bases unmatched to any gene: 6. Germline values: CDR1 GTSNPN, CDR2 SVGIG (reference sequence). For the CDR3, the DNA is TGTGCCTGGAGTGCCGTGGACAGGATCTCTGGAAACACCATATATTTT. This encodes CAWSAVDRISGNTIYF.

The J gene is TRBJ2-7, the V gene TRBV21-1; the table names TRBD1, a call not compared with the DNA. TRBV21-1 is designated a pseudogene. There are 15 residues in the CDR3. The DNA for the CDR3 is TGTGCCAGCAGCAAGGACAGCCGAAGCTCCTACGAGCAGTACTTC. This codes for CASSKDSRSSYEQYF.

The V call is TRBV7-8, the J call TRBJ2-5; 8 positions match TRBD1. The CDR3 loop spans 14 amino acids. J was trimmed by 2 bases and V by 4 bases; bases with no gene match: 3. Per the germline V gene, CDR1 is SGHVS and CDR2 is FQNEAQ. The CDR3 protein is CASSSRQGQETQYF. CDR3 in DNA: TGTGCCAGCAGCTCCCGACAGGGGCAAGAGACCCAGTACTTC.

This rearrangement joins TRBV7-8 to TRBJ2-7; TRBD1 might be the D (5 bases). Trimming left V 5 bases short and J 3 bases short, with 14 bases between. The length of the CDR3 is 14 residues. Germline V gene sequence: CDR1 SGHVS, CDR2 FQNEAQ. As DNA, the CDR3 is TGTGCCAGCAGCCCCACAGCCAGGGACTACGAGCAGTACTTC. Translating gives CASSPTARDYEQYF.

J is TRBJ2-3 and V is TRBV4-1; D perhaps matches TRBD2 (6 bases). The V and J ends lost 1 base and 6 bases respectively, with 14 bases between them. Germline CDR1 MGHRA, CDR2 YSYEKL. The CDR3 covers 15 residues. CDR3 nucleotides: TGCGCCAGCAGCCAAGGGGGGGTGAGTTTCGATACGCAGTATTTT. This gives the protein CASSQGGVSFDTQYF.

The CDR3 DNA is TGTGCCAGCTCACATTCCTTTGGACAGGGGGATAATTCACCCCTCCACTTT. This sequence encodes CASSHSFGQGDNSPLHF. V gene TRBV18 combines with J gene TRBJ1-6; 10 nucleotides align to TRBD1. The CDR3 spans 17 residues. V shed 4 bases, J shed 5 bases, and the junction held 8 bases outside the gene matches. Germline values: CDR1 KGHSH, CDR2 LQKENI.

The chain couples TRBV6-6 to TRBJ1-1; weak D call: TRBD1 (6 bases). Looked up from germline, CDR1 is MNHNY and CDR2 is SVGAGI (reference sequence). V lost 0 bases, J lost 4 bases, and 9 bases lay in between. The CDR3 consists of 14 residues. CDR3 residues: CASSYSRGGTEAFF. The CDR3 DNA follows: TGTGCCAGCAGTTACTCGAGGGGGGGCACTGAAGCTTTCTTT.

The V gene is TRBV11-2, the J gene TRBJ1-5; D ambiguous. The germline V gene has CDR1 SGHAT and CDR2 FQNNGV. The CDR3 is made up of 15 amino acids. Trimming removed 1 base from V and 0 bases from J, with 7 bases in between. In DNA form, the CDR3 reads TGTGCCAGCAGCTTAGCCGGTTATAGCAATCAGCCCCAGCATTTT. Translated, it gives CASSLAGYSNQPQHF.

This CDR3 is CASSLSWANEKLFF. CDR3 bases: TGTGCCAGCAGCTTGAGTTGGGCCAATGAAAAACTGTTTTTT. The chain recombines TRBV9 with TRBJ1-4; D unresolved. The ends were cut back, 4 bases at V and 5 bases at J, with 12 bases in the middle. Germline V gives CDR1 SGDLS, CDR2 YYNGEE. The CDR3 extends over 14 amino acids.

This chain links TRBV27 with TRBJ1-4; D gene unclear. CDR1 is MNHEY and CDR2 is SMNVEV in the germline V gene (reference sequence). The V and J ends lost 2 bases and 10 bases respectively, with 8 bases between them. The CDR3 length is 12 residues. The CDR3 region has the DNA TGTGCCAGCAGTTTAGGTCGGGGAAAACTGTTTTTT. Its translation: CASSLGRGKLFF.

This chain links TRBV13 with TRBJ2-1; TRBD1 agrees at 9 bases. The junction had 26 bases not matched to a gene; V was cut back by 3 bases and J by 2 bases. The CDR3 has 23 residues. Germline V gene data show CDR1 as PRHDT and CDR2 as FYEKMQ (reference sequence). The CDR3 DNA sequence: TGTGCCAGCAGCTTCGTTGGGACAGGGATAGTAGCGGAACTCCGGGGGGCCTACAATGAGCAGTTCTTC. Translated: CASSFVGTGIVAELRGAYNEQFF. Using reference TRBV13 and TRBJ2-1 for the parts outside the CDR3, the full variable domain is AAGVIQSPRHLIKEKRETATLKCYPIPRHDTVYWYQQGPGQDPQFLISFYEKMQSDKGSIPDRFSAQQFSDYHSELNMSSLELGDSALYFCASSFVGTGIVAELRGAYNEQFFGPGTRLTVL.

The chain uses TRBV4-2 and TRBJ2-1; TRBD2 matches 10 bases. The V gene end was trimmed by 1 base and the J gene end by 10 bases; junction bases not matched to a gene: 7. This CDR3 is 15 amino acids long. Germline-derived CDR1 and CDR2 are LGHNA and YNFKEQ. Here the CDR3 reads CASSQGVAGGREQFF. The DNA for the CDR3 is TGTGCCAGCAGCCAAGGGGTAGCGGGAGGCCGAGAGCAGTTCTTC.

The chain carries TRBV20-1 and TRBJ2-7; weak D call: TRBD2 (6 bases). The V end was cut by 6 bases, the J end by 3 bases, with 9 bases between. CDR3 length: 11 residues. Germline V CDR1 and CDR2: DFQATT, SNEGSKA (reference sequence). The CDR3 nucleotides are TGCAGTGCCAGACTAGACTACGAGCAGTACTTC. This encodes CSARLDYEQYF.

V gene TRBV3-1 (or the pseudogene TRBV3-2) combines with J gene TRBJ1-2; D not resolved. Germline V CDR1 and CDR2: LGHDT, YNNKEL (reference sequence). The V gene lost 0 bases and the J gene lost 5 bases, with 16 bases spanning the gap. The CDR3 is made up of 16 amino acids. CDR3 protein: CASSQDPGFLGYGYTF. Written as DNA, the CDR3 is TGTGCCAGCAGCCAAGATCCGGGTTTCCTTGGATATGGCTACACCTTC.